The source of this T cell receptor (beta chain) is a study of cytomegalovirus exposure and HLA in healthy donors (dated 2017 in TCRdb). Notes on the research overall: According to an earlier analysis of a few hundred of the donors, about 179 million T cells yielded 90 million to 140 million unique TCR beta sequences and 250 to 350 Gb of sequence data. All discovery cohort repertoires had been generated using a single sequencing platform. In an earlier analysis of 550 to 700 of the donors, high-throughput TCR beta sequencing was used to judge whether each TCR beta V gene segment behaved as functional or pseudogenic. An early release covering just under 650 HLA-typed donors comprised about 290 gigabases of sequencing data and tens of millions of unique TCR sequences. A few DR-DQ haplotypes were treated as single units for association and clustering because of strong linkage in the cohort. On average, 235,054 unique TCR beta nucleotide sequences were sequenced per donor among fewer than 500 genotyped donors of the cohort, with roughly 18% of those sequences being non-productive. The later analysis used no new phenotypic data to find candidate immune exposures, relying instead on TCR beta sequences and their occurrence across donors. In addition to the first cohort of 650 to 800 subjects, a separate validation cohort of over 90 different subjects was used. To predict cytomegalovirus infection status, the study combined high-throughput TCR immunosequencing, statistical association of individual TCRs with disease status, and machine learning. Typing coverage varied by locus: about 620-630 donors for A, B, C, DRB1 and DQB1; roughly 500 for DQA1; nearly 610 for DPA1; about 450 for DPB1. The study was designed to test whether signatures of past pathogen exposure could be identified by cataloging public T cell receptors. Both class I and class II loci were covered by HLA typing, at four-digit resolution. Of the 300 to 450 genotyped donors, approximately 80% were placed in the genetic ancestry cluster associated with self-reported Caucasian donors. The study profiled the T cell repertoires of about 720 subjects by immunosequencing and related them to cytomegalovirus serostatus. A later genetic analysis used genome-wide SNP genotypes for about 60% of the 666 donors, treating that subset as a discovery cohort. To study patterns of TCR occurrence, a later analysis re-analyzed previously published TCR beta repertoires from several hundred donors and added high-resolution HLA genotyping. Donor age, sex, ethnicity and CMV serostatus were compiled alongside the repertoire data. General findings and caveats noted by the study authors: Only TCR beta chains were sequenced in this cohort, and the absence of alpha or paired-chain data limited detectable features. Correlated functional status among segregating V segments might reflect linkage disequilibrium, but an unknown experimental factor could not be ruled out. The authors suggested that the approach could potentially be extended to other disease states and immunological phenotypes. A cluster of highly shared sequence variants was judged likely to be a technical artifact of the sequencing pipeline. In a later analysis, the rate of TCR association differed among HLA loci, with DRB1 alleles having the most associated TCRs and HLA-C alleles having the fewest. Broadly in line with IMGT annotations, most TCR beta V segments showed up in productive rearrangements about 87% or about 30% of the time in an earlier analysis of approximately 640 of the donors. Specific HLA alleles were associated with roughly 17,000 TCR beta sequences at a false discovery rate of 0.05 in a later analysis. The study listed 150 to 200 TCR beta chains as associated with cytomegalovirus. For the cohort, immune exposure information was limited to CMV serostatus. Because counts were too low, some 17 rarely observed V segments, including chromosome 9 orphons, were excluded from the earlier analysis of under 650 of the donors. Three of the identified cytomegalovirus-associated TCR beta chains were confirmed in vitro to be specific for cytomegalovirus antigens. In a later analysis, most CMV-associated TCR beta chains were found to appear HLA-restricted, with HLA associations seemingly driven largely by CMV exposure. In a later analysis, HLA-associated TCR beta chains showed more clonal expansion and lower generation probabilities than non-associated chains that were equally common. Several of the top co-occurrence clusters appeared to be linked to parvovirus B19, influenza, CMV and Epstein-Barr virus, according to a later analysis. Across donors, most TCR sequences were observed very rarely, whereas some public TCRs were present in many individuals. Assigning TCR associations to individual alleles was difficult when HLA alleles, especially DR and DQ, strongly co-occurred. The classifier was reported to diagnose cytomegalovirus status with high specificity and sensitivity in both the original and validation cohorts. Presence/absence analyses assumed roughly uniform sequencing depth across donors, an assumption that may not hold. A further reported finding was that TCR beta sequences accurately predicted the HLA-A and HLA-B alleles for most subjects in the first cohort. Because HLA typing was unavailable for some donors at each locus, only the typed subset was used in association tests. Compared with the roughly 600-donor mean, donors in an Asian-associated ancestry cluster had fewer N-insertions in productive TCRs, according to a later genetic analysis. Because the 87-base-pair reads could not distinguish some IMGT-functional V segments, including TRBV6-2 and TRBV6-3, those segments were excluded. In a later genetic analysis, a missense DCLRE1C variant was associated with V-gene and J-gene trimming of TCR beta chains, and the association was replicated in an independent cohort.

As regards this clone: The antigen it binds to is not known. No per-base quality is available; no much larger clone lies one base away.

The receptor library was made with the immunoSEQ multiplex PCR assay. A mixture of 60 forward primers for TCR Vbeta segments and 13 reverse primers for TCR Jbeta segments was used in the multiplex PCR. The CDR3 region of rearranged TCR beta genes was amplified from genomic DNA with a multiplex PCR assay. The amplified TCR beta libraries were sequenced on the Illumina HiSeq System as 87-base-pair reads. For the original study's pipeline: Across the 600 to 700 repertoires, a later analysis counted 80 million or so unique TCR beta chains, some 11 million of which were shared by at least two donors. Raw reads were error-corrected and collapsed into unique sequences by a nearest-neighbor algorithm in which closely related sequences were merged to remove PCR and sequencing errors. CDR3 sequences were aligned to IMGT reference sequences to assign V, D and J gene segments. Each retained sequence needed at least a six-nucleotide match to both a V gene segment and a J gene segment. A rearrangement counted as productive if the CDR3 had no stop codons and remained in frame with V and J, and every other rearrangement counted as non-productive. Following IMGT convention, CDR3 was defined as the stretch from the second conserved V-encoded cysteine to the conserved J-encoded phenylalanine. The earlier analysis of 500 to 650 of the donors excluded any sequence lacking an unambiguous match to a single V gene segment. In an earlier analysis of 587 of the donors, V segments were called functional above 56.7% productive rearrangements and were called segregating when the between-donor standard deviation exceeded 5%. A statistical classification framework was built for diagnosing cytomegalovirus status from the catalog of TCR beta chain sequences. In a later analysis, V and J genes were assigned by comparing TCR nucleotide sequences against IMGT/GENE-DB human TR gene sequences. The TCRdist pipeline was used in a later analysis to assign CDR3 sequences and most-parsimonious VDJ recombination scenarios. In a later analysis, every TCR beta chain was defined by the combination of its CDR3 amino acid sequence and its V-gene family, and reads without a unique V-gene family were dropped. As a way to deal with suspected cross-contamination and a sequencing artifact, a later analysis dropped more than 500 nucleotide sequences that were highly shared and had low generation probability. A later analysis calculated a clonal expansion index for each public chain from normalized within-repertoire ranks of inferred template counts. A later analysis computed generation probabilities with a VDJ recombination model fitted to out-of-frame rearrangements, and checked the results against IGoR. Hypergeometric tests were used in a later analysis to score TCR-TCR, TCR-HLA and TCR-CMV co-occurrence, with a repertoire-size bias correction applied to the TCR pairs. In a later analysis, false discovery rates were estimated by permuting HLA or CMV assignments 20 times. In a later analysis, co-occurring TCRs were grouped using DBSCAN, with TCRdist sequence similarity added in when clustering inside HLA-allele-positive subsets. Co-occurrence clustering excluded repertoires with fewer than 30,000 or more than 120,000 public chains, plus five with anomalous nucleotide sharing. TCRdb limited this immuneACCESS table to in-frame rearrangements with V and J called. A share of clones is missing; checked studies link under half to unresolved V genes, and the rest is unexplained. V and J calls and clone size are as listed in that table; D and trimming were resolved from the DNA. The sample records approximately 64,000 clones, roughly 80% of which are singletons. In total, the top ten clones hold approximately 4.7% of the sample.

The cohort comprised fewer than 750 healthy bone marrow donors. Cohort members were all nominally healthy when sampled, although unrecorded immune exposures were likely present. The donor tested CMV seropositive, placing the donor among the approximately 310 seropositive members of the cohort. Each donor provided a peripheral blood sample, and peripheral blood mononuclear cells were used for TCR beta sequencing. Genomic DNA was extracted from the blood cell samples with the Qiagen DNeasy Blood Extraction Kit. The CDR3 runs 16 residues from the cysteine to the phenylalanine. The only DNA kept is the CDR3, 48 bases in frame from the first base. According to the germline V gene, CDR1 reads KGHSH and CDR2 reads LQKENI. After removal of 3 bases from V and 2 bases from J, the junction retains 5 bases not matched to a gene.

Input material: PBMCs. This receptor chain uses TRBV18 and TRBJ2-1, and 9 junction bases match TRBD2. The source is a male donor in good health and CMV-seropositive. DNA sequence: TGTGCCAGCTCACCCGCAGGCGGGGGGGCCTACAATGAGCAGTTCTTC. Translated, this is CASSPAGGGAYNEQFF.